These 30 T cell receptor beta chains were all obtained from the same sample, sequenced in a study of shared clonotypes between healthy human individuals. Assay used: immunoSEQ multiplex PCR; TCRdb lists only in-frame clones, some missing. Among about 510,000 clones listed, 90% to 96% were seen once. Sequencing input: naive CD4+ T cells sorted from blood. The subset denotes: CD45RA+ positively selected. Receptors originate from a woman aged 30 to 39 in good health.

The CDR3 is CASSPQLGNTEAFF. In DNA, the CDR3 is TGTGCCAGCAGCCCCCAGTTGGGGAACACTGAAGCTTTCTTT. This chain uses TRBV11-3 with TRBJ1-1; no firm D call. Trimming took 5 bases from V and 1 from J, leaving 11 bases between them. The germline gives CDR1 SGHNT, CDR2 YENEEA. The CDR3 has 14 amino acids.

The V and J genes are TRBV11-1 and TRBJ2-5; unclear D gene. The DNA end is a closer match to TRBJ2-7, so the J assignment may be wrong. The CDR3 is made up of 13 amino acids. Germline-derived CDR1 and CDR2 are SGHAT and FQDESV (reference sequence). CDR3 nucleotides: TGTGCCAGCAGCTTAGCCGGGTACGGCGAGCAGTACTTC. Translating it yields CASSLAGYGEQYF.

The V gene is TRBV20-1, the J gene TRBJ1-1; D is unclear. The CDR3 loop spans 11 amino acids. Per germline, CDR1 DFQATT and CDR2 SNEGSKA (reference sequence). The V gene lost 5 bases and the J gene lost 11 bases, with 15 bases spanning the gap. The CDR3, as DNA: TGCAGTGCTTCTAAGGGTGCGAGGGCTTTCTTT. Its translation: CSASKGARAFF.

This sequence joins TRBV7-9 and TRBJ2-5; D remains unclear. Deletions cut 3 bases from V and 5 bases from J, with 4 bases between. This CDR3 comprises 11 residues. Germline lookup yields CDR1 SEHNR and CDR2 FQNEAQ (reference sequence). The CDR3 loop is CASSFDETQYF. CDR3 coding DNA: TGTGCCAGCAGCTTTGATGAGACCCAGTACTTC.

The CDR3 reads CASTPGNNYEQYF. The CDR3 bases are TGTGCCAGCACTCCAGGGAACAACTACGAGCAGTACTTC. The chain is built from TRBV2 and TRBJ2-5; a weak D match, TRBD1 (5 bases). The closer fit of TRBJ2-7 to the DNA end suggests the J call may be wrong. Germline V lookup: CDR1 SNHLY, CDR2 FYNNEI. The CDR3 totals 13 residues.

The chain links TRBV4-1 to TRBJ2-1; 11 bases are a match to TRBD2. There are 17 residues in the CDR3. V lost 0 bases and J lost 8; bases outside the gene matches: 9. The germline V gene encodes CDR1 MGHRA and CDR2 YSYEKL. CDR3 loop: CASSQDSLAGGFYEQFF. In nucleotides, the CDR3 is TGCGCCAGCAGCCAAGACTCTCTAGCGGGAGGCTTCTATGAGCAGTTCTTC.

The chain carries TRBV25-1 and TRBJ2-5; D is uncertain. The J call may be mistaken, given a closer DNA end match to TRBJ2-7. Germline CDR1 is MGHDK and CDR2 is SYGVNS. The CDR3 consists of 13 residues. This CDR3 is CARQHRRRHEQYF. In nucleotides, the CDR3 is TGTGCCAGGCAACACCGCAGAAGACACGAGCAGTACTTC.

The V gene is TRBV6-1, the J gene TRBJ2-3; 8 positions agree with TRBD1. The J segment lost 0 bases and the V segment lost 6 bases, leaving 5 bases of the junction unmatched. CDR3 size: 15 residues. Germline values: CDR1 MNHNS, CDR2 SASEGT. This CDR3 reads CASSNDRGSTDTQYF. CDR3 DNA: TGTGCCAGCAGCAACGACAGGGGAAGCACAGATACGCAGTATTTT.

The chain carries TRBV7-2 and TRBJ2-3; D might be TRBD2 (5 bases). V was cut by 3 bases and J by 6 bases, with 10 bases left in between. This CDR3 has 13 amino acids. The germline V gene has CDR1 SGHTA and CDR2 FQGNSA. CDR3 DNA: TGTGCCAGCAGCTTGCGTGGACTCGATACGCAGTATTTT. Protein: CASSLRGLDTQYF.

The chain is built from TRBV7-6 and TRBJ2-6; TRBD2 is a possible D gene (6 bases). Trimming took off 8 bases at V and 1 base at J, with 15 bases between the two ends. Germline loops: CDR1 SGHVS, CDR2 FNYEAQ. This CDR3 contains 16 residues. The CDR3 DNA reads TGTGCCAGCCGACCGGGACTGGGGTCTGGGGCCAACGTCCTGACTTTC. It codes for CASRPGLGSGANVLTF.

The chain combines TRBV7-9 with TRBJ2-1, with TRBD2 as a possible D gene (6 bases). Deletions cut 5 bases from V and 4 bases from J, with 21 bases between. The germline CDR1 and CDR2 sequences are SEHNR and FQNEAQ (reference sequence). CDR3 size: 17 residues. The CDR3 sequence: CASSNPRSRDWYNEQFF. Written as DNA, the CDR3 is TGTGCCAGCAGCAATCCTAGGTCGCGGGATTGGTACAATGAGCAGTTCTTC.

The genes are TRBV18 and TRBJ2-7; maybe TRBD2 (5 bases). Germline loops: CDR1 KGHSH, CDR2 LQKENI. CDR3 length: 15 residues. V lost 3 bases to trimming and J lost 7 bases, with 19 bases between them. The CDR3, as DNA: TGTGCCAGCTCACCGGCTAGCCTGCTCTCACCGGAGCAGTACTTC. Encoded protein: CASSPASLLSPEQYF.

This chain links TRBV6-5 with TRBJ2-1; D might be TRBD1 or TRBD2, each matching 5 bases. The CDR3 covers 12 residues. Germline V gene sequence: CDR1 MNHEY, CDR2 SVGAGI. The V gene lost 6 bases and the J gene lost 8 bases, with 11 bases spanning the gap. The DNA of the CDR3 is TGTGCCAGCAGCGGGACCCGAGATGAGCAGTTCTTC. Its translation: CASSGTRDEQFF.

The chain uses TRBV28 and TRBJ1-6; TRBD1 aligns across 8 bases. The germline gives CDR1 MDHEN, CDR2 SYDVKM. The CDR3 sequence is 18 residues long. The V segment lost 4 bases and the J segment 6 bases; nucleotides outside the gene matches: 14. The chain's CDR3 is CASSSRGGQGASNSPLHF. In DNA, the CDR3 is TGTGCCAGCAGTTCCCGGGGAGGGCAGGGGGCTTCTAATTCACCCCTCCACTTT.

The rearrangement joins TRBV11-2 to TRBJ1-1, with D perhaps TRBD1 (5 bases). Germline CDR1 is SGHAT and CDR2 is FQNNGV. This CDR3 spans 15 amino acids. V was pared by 3 bases and J by 4 bases, with 15 bases between. Here the CDR3 DNA reads TGTGCCAGCAGCTTGGGGGAAGCCCTAGTCACTGAAGCTTTCTTT. Its translation is CASSLGEALVTEAFF.

This chain connects TRBV7-2 to TRBJ2-7, with 9 bases fitting TRBD1. V gave up 4 bases and J gave up 2 bases; unmatched junction bases: 3. The CDR3 spans 14 residues. The V gene's germline CDR1 is SGHTA and CDR2 FQGNSA. CDR3 amino acids: CASSSRDRAYEQYF. CDR3 DNA: TGTGCCAGCAGCTCCCGGGACAGGGCCTACGAGCAGTACTTC.

This clone was recorded once. V is TRBV5-1 and J is TRBJ1-1, with D possibly being TRBD1 (5 bases). The germline gives CDR1 SGHRS, CDR2 YFSETQ. The CDR3 sequence is 13 residues long. V dropped 3 bases and J dropped 2 bases, with 8 bases sitting between them. The CDR3 region has the DNA TGCGCCAGCAGCTCCACAGGCAACACTGAAGCTTTCTTT. Protein sequence: CASSSTGNTEAFF. Full variable domain (missing parts from reference TRBV5-1 and TRBJ1-1): KAGVTQTPRYLIKTRGQQVTLSCSPISGHRSVSWYQQTPGQGLQFLFEYFSETQRNKGNFPGRFSGRQFSNSRSEMNVSTLELGDSALYLCASSSTGNTEAFFGQGTRLTVV.

The genes are TRBV6-6 and TRBJ1-1; D call uncertain. This CDR3 comprises 11 residues. From germline, CDR1 is MNHNY and CDR2 SVGAGI (reference sequence). V was pared by 6 bases and J by 1 base, with 3 bases between. This CDR3 is CASRTNTEAFF. CDR3 sequence (DNA): TGTGCCAGCAGGACGAACACTGAAGCTTTCTTT.

The chain couples TRBV5-1 to TRBJ2-2; D ambiguous. The CDR3 is made up of 15 amino acids. CDR1 and CDR2 (germline): SGHRS, YFSETQ. V lost 5 bases and J 5 bases, leaving 16 bases between the germline ends. CDR3 loop: CASRVDPLRTGELFF. The CDR3 DNA sequence: TGCGCCAGCAGGGTGGACCCTTTAAGAACCGGGGAGCTGTTTTTT.

The V gene is TRBV28, the J gene TRBJ2-7; D is ambiguous. This CDR3 contains 14 residues. V dropped 2 bases and J dropped 6 bases, with 14 bases sitting between them. The germline CDR1 and CDR2 sequences are MDHEN and SYDVKM. CDR3 sequence reads: CASSLPRVTAEQYF. In nucleotides, the CDR3 is TGTGCCAGCAGTTTACCTAGAGTGACCGCCGAGCAGTACTTC.

The chain recombines TRBV28 with TRBJ1-4; D not certain. V was cut by 5 bases and J by 7 bases, with 14 bases left in between. The CDR3 runs 14 residues. Germline CDR1 is MDHEN and CDR2 is SYDVKM. CDR3 sequence reads: CASSNQALGEKLFF. The CDR3 DNA reads as TGTGCCAGCAGTAATCAGGCTTTGGGTGAAAAACTGTTTTTT.

The chain couples TRBV4-1 to TRBJ2-5; 11 bases fit TRBD2. V shed 6 bases, J shed 4 bases, and the junction held 13 bases outside the gene matches. CDR1 is MGHRA, CDR2 YSYEKL, per germline. The CDR3 extends over 17 amino acids. In DNA, the CDR3 is TGCGCCAGCAGTAAGGGACTAGCGGCCTCTGGGAGAGAGACCCAGTACTTC. Amino acids: CASSKGLAASGRETQYF.

The chain employs TRBV11-2 and TRBJ1-3; D is unresolved. The germline V gene encodes CDR1 SGHAT and CDR2 FQNNGV. V lost 5 bases, J lost 8 bases, and 13 bases lay in between. This CDR3 is built from 13 residues. The CDR3 protein is CASSPGGGDTIYF. CDR3 DNA: TGTGCCAGCAGCCCCGGTGGTGGGGACACCATATATTTT.

The genes are TRBV28 and TRBJ2-7; TRBD2 matches at 8 bases. This CDR3 has 17 residues. After removal of 6 bases from V and 0 bases from J, the junction contained 13 bases not matched to a gene. Germline-derived CDR1 and CDR2 are MDHEN and SYDVKM. The CDR3 region has the DNA TGTGCCAGCAGACCGACCCGGGGGAGCGGGAGCTCCTACGAGCAGTACTTC. Protein: CASRPTRGSGSSYEQYF.

The chain employs TRBV7-9 and TRBJ1-3, with unresolved D. The V end lost 0 bases, the J end lost 0 bases, and 6 bases lay between the germline ends. The length of the CDR3 is 15 residues. The germline V gene has CDR1 SEHNR and CDR2 FQNEAQ (reference sequence). The CDR3 loop is CASSLAGYSGNTIYF. The CDR3 nucleotides are TGTGCCAGCAGCTTAGCAGGATACTCTGGAAACACCATATATTTT.

V usage is TRBV28 and J usage is TRBJ1-5; tentatively, D is TRBD1 (5 bases). V lost 2 bases to trimming and J lost 3 bases, with 8 bases between them. CDR1 is MDHEN and CDR2 is SYDVKM in the germline V gene. This CDR3 spans 14 amino acids. CDR3 DNA sequence: TGTGCCAGCAGTTTAGCGGGGCTCAATCAGCCCCAGCATTTT. This gives the protein CASSLAGLNQPQHF.

Only one count was recorded for this clone. The CDR3 nucleotides read TGTGCCACCAGCAGAGATCGTGGGGGAGTCCAGCCCCAGCATTTT. As protein: CATSRDRGGVQPQHF. The chain combines TRBV15 with TRBJ1-5, with a weak D call TRBD1 (5 bases). This CDR3 has 15 residues. Per germline, CDR1 LNHNV and CDR2 YYDKDF (reference sequence). The germline V and J ends were trimmed by 0 bases and 7 bases, with 13 bases remaining between them.

The chain recombines TRBV27 with TRBJ2-1; no firm D call. Per germline, CDR1 MNHEY and CDR2 SMNVEV (reference sequence). The CDR3 extends over 13 amino acids. The CDR3 bases are TGTGTCCTCGGGCGGAGACGGTACAATGAGCAGTTCTTC. Residues: CVLGRRRYNEQFF.

This clone was seen only once. V is TRBV4-1 and J is TRBJ2-6; possibly TRBD1 or TRBD2 for D (5 bases each). There are 19 residues in the CDR3. Trimming removed 0 bases from V and 0 bases from J, with 15 bases in between. Germline values: CDR1 MGHRA, CDR2 YSYEKL. In nucleotides, the CDR3 is TGCGCCAGCAGCCAAGATAGTGGGGCCGACTACTCTGGGGCCAACGTCCTGACTTTC. Translation: CASSQDSGADYSGANVLTF.

V and J are TRBV18 and TRBJ2-1; TRBD2 matches at 9 bases. V dropped 6 bases and J dropped 8; count of bases not matched to a gene: 14. CDR3 length: 16 residues. Germline V gene data show CDR1 as KGHSH and CDR2 as LQKENI. The CDR3 coding sequence is TGTGCCAGCTCCCCCGCCCTTAGCGGGAGTACGCATGAGCAGTTCTTC. It specifies CASSPALSGSTHEQFF.